This T cell receptor (beta chain) comes out of a study of blood T cell repertoires in COVID-19 (dated by TCRdb to 2020 to 2022). Context from the whole study: Samples from collaborators originated in the United States, Italy and Spain and spanned both the acute and convalescent phases of COVID-19. The prospective study material was composed of cDNA or gDNA derived from T cells, B-cell-depleted T cells, or PBMCs. Deeply sampled blood TCRbeta repertoires from subjects exposed to, actively infected with, or recovered from COVID-19 were included in the dataset. The repertoires were made available in a free public database intended to serve as a resource for research on the immune response to SARS-CoV-2. Samples came from the ongoing ImmuneRACE study (first 160 participants) plus 1,254 subjects from 6 global collaborators. Nearly every sample came with metadata listing a de-identified subject ID, COVID-19 status, age in years and sex. Where available, HLA class I and class II types were obtained from metadata supplied by the sample provider rather than from assay-based typing.

The immunoSEQ Assay, a bias-controlled multiplex PCR, was used to amplify TCRbeta CDR3 regions from genomic DNA. Processing in the source paper ran as follows. The number of nucleated cells in each sample was estimated from the amplification of reference gene primers within the assay. Sequence reads were collapsed and filtered to measure the absolute abundance of every unique TCRbeta CDR3 rearrangement. Productive Simpson clonality was computed per sample as the square root of Simpson's diversity index over productive rearrangements. This immuneACCESS table, as held by TCRdb, lists in-frame sequences with V and J called but not all clones. Of the missing ones, under half trace to an unresolved V gene in checked studies; the others have no known cause. V and J calls and clone size follow that table, whereas D and trimming were derived from the DNA. For this sample there are under 200,000 clones; approximately 86% appear just once. The ten largest make up less than 3.5% of the sample.

Whole blood was collected in K2EDTA tubes by collaborating institutions according to the institutions' own protocols. For TCRbeta analysis, collaborators shipped samples in one of three forms: frozen whole blood, isolated PBMCs, or DNA extracted from either of those sample types. Study-level results and caveats: The quantity of clinical and demographic metadata differed by source and by participant and was supplied without curation.

V is pruned by 4 bases and J by 5 bases, leaving 3 bases of the junction without a gene match. The CDR3 spans 14 residues, from the cysteine through the phenylalanine. Here the CDR3 DNA is all that survives: 42 bases in frame from base 1. Looking up the germline V gene yields CDR1 SGHVS and CDR2 FQNEAQ. On this clone itself: Its cognate antigen has yet to be identified. Base qualities were left out, and no much larger clone turns up one base away.

This clonotype was sampled from a man in his 70s with acute or convalescent COVID-19. The material sequenced was peripheral blood. The rearranged segments are TRBV7-8 and TRBJ1-5, with TRBD1 matching 9 junction bases. The nucleotides read TGTGCCAGCAGCTGGCGGACAGGGGATCAGCCCCAGCATTTT. Protein translation: CASSWRTGDQPQHF.